This T cell receptor beta chain appears in the sequencing data of a study of blood T cell repertoires in COVID-19. The CDR3 extends over 13 amino acids. Losses at the gene ends were 0 bases for V and 9 bases for J; bases not matched to a gene: 3. Germline V gene lookup returns CDR1 SGHRS and CDR2 YFSETQ. This clone was counted ten times or more. Per the original data handling: Nucleated cell number was recorded as an estimate derived from reference gene primer amplification. Data came from immunoSEQ multiplex PCR; TCRdb stores just in-frame clones and leaves some out. Clone size and the V and J calls come from that table; the DNA yielded D and trimming. The data show 90,000 to 150,000 clones, around 85% seen once.

This TCR derives from a man in his forties or fifties with acute or convalescent COVID-19. Sequenced material: peripheral blood. The rearrangement joins TRBV5-1 to TRBJ1-2; TRBD1 agrees at 9 bases. CDR3 sequence: CASSLEGQGSYTF. The CDR3 DNA reads as TGCGCCAGCAGCTTGGAGGGACAGGGAAGCTACACCTTC.